One and the same sample provided the 3 T cell receptor beta chains below, sequenced in a study of shared clonotypes between healthy human individuals (dated by TCRdb to 2018 to 2021). CD8 naive samples were obtained by positive selection for CCR7 among CD45RO-negative cells, yielding a CD45RA+CCR7+ population from which TemRA cells were excluded. Library method: the immunoSEQ multiplex PCR assay. In its TCRdb copy, this immuneACCESS table keeps in-frame sequences only and misses some clones. Where compared with another copy, unresolved V genes explain less than half of these, and the others have no known cause. Across this sample there are around 1.9 million clones, with around 95% seen only once. The top ten clones comprise more than 1.5% of the sample. Sequenced: naive CD8+ T cells from PBMCs. Taken with the paper, the label for cell subset or site translates to: CD45RA+CCR7+. The receptors were gathered from a man aged 18 to 30 in good health. Some clones in this sample may be carry-over from other donors' samples.

The rearrangement links TRBV7-9 to TRBJ1-4, with D maybe TRBD1 (6 bases). V lost 3 bases to trimming and J lost 2 bases, with 10 bases between them. The CDR3 length is 15 residues. The V gene's germline CDR1 is SEHNR and CDR2 FQNEAQ (reference sequence). CDR3 region: CASSLGAGTNEKLFF. DNA of the CDR3: TGTGCCAGCAGCTTGGGGGCAGGGACTAATGAAAAACTGTTTTTT.

The V and J genes are TRBV4-1 and TRBJ2-1, with TRBD2 identical over 9 bases. CDR3 length equals 15 residues. The V gene's germline CDR1 is MGHRA and CDR2 YSYEKL. The ends lost 6 bases at V and 4 bases at J; junction bases unmatched: 7. The CDR3 bases are TGCGCCAGCAGGCGCTTAGCGGGGGAATACAATGAGCAGTTCTTC. This sequence encodes CASRRLAGEYNEQFF.

The chain is built from TRBV6-5 and TRBJ2-6; D gene uncertain. The CDR3 sequence is 13 residues long. Germline lookup yields CDR1 MNHEY and CDR2 SVGAGI. The V gene lost 7 bases and the J gene lost 4 bases, with 8 bases spanning the gap. The CDR3 loop is CASNKQGANVLTF. CDR3 sequence (DNA): TGTGCCAGCAACAAACAGGGGGCCAACGTCCTGACTTTC.